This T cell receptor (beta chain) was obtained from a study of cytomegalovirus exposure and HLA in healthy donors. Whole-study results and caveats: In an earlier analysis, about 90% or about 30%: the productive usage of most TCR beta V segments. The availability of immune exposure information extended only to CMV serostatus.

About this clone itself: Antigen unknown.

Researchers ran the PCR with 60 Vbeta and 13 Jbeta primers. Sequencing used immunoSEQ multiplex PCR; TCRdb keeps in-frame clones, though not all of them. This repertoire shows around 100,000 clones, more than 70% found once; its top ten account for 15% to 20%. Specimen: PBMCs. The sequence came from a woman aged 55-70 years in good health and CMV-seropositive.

Written as DNA, the CDR3 is TGTGCCACCAGCAGAGGGACAGGGAACCAAGAGACCCAGTACTTC. The encoded protein is CATSRGTGNQETQYF. J is TRBJ2-5 and V is TRBV15; 8 nucleotides match TRBD1. V shed 1 base, J shed 0 bases, and the junction held 1 base outside the gene matches. This CDR3 region has 15 residues. CDR1 and CDR2 (germline): LNHNV, YYDKDF (reference sequence).